Sequencing of this T cell receptor beta chain was carried out in a study of Tregs in tolerant kidney transplant recipients (dated 2019 in TCRdb). In terms of the full investigation: Before combined kidney and bone marrow transplantation, this study identified donor-specific regulatory T cells using TCRbeta sequencing and then followed those same cells after transplant.

The germline V gene (reference sequence) gives CDR1 as PRHDT and CDR2 as FYEKMQ. From cysteine to phenylalanine, the CDR3 is 16 amino acids long. Of the read, only the CDR3 DNA is kept; its 48 bases are in frame from base 1. This clone was observed a single time. The clone's antigen remains unknown. Its ends do not fully match the called genes, so a read error is possible. What the work shows at the level of the full study, not this receptor alone: Biological reproducibility was not directly addressed, though technical replication error appeared minimal. Expanding Tregs with activated donor B cells appeared to identify the most biologically relevant and donor-specific TCRbeta repertoire. In tolerant patients, the expansion of donor-specific Tregs was greater than global Treg expansion, suggesting that the expansion was antigen-driven rather than nonspecific. PCR primers changed over time for some patients, so nucleotide-level comparison across those patients' samples was not possible. Because the study included only a small number of patients, the results must be confirmed in larger populations and under other immunosuppression protocols.

For TCRbeta CDR3 sequencing, genomic DNA from the sorted cells was extracted using the QIAGEN DNeasy Blood and Tissue Kit. Through immunoSEQ, high-throughput TCRbeta CDR3 sequencing was done commercially, including PCR amplification with internal controls and bias correction. Turning to the authors' computational methods: Unique productive TCRbeta sequences were defined by CDR3 nucleotide sequence where primers matched, otherwise by CDR3 amino acid sequence with Vbeta and Jbeta genes. To correct for sorting error, sequences found in more than one sorted population at a frequency ratio of 2:1 or less were discarded, and the remaining shared sequences were assigned to the population with the higher frequency. A sequence counted as donor-reactive if, in CFSE-low cells, the sequence had a frequency of at least 0.01% and was expanded at least 5-fold compared with unstimulated cells. Repertoire divergence was quantified by Jensen-Shannon divergence calculated from the top 100 TCRbeta sequences ranked by frequency. For samples with multiple sequencing runs, sorting error was corrected in each run separately before the runs were combined. TCRdb limited this immuneACCESS table to in-frame rearrangements with V and J called. A share of clones is missing; checked studies link under half to unresolved V genes, and the rest is unexplained. V, J and clone size were drawn from that table, and D and trimming were deduced from the DNA. The sample table shows fewer than 55,000 clones, and about nine tenths are seen once. The ten top clones hold about a sixth of the sample.

The transplants used related donors with nonmyeloablative bone marrow transplantation, and mixed chimerism in the human trials was transient. Thawed PBMCs were FACS-sorted into unstimulated Tregs (CD4+CD25+CD127-), CD4+ non-Tregs (CD4+CD25-), CD4 cells and CD8 cells. Patients were 4 combined kidney and bone marrow transplant recipients from the ITN036ST trial, and only these trial subjects had samples available. Healthy control blood was separated into PBMCs by Ficoll density gradient and cryopreserved, and patient PBMCs were collected both before and after transplant. The receptor was isolated from a human patient who received a combined kidney and bone marrow transplant. After transplantation, some T cells may belong to the graft donor instead of the recipient. Here the sequenced sample was CD8+ T cells from blood (PBMCs), taken 12 months after the transplant. The chain joins TRBV13 to TRBJ2-3; TRBD2 matches 9 bases in the middle. The DNA sequence reads TGTGCCAGCAGCGTAGGACTAGCGTTAAGCACAGATACGCAGTATTTT. This yields the protein CASSVGLALSTDTQYF.